This T cell receptor beta chain was sequenced in a study of T cells after yellow fever vaccination. In regard to this clonotype: Its cognate antigen is unknown. Its ends do not fully match the called genes, so a read error is possible.

This CDR3 contains 17 residues. Per germline, CDR1 SGHNT and CDR2 YYREEE (reference sequence). Whole-study findings and limits: The CD4 compartment and the CD8 compartment contained a small share of clonotypes in common.

Generation of TCR cDNA used 5'RACE template switching (which added a universal primer site and UMIs). TCRdb independently ran MiXCR on the 5' RACE reads; one entry per CDR3 protein. The sample includes about 58,000 distinct CDR3 sequences, roughly 6.9% of them seen just once. This TCR was recovered from a man between 18 and 35 years old who received the YFV17D yellow fever vaccine. V and J are TRBV5-4 and TRBJ2-5; 7 positions match TRBD2. Sequencing was performed on CD8+ T cells sorted from PBMCs, taken on the day of the first yellow fever vaccination. The CDR3, as DNA: TGTGCCAGCAGCTTGGAAGCGGGGATAATCGACCAAAAGACCCAGTACTTC. The encoded protein is CASSLEAGIIDQKTQYF.